These T cell receptor beta chains were read from a single sample in a study of cytomegalovirus exposure and HLA in healthy donors. This table comes from immunoSEQ multiplex PCR, and its TCRdb copy is limited to in-frame clones, with some not included. The sample holds approximately 65,000 clones; around 68% are singletons and the top ten take about 17%. Material: PBMCs. The receptor set was obtained from a man in his forties in good health and CMV-seropositive. Each CDR3 is given with its conserved first and last residue. The order of the fields is J gene, D gene, clone size, V gene, CDR3 DNA, CDR3 protein. A D gene is named only where the DNA matches it firmly. A row's size may be missing; if present it is once, few, many or a size class.

TRBJ2-7	TRBD2	NA	TRBV30	TGTGCCTCCCGGACTAGCGGTTACGAGCAGTACTTC	CASRTSGYEQYF
TRBJ2-6	NA	NA	TRBV5-1	TGCGCCAGCAGCCAAGGGGCTGGGGCCAACGTCCTGACTTTC	CASSQGAGANVLTF
TRBJ2-3	TRBD2	once	TRBV19	TGTGCCAGTAGTATAATGGTAGCGGGGGGCACAGATACGCAGTATTTT	CASSIMVAGGTDTQYF
TRBJ2-3	NA	NA	TRBV7-2	TGTGCCTCCCCGGTTTGGGAGGAGGTAGATACGCAGTATTTT	CASPVWEEVDTQYF
TRBJ1-1	NA	NA	TRBV6-1	TGTGCCAGCAAGGAGAGGCAGGGGTTGGACACTGAAGCTTTCTTT	CASKERQGLDTEAFF
TRBJ2-3	TRBD2	few	TRBV5-3	TGTGCCAGAAGCTTGTGTGCAGCGGGATCCCCGGATACGCAGTATTTT	CARSLCAAGSPDTQYF
TRBJ2-2	NA	NA	TRBV6-5	TGTGCCAGCAAGATTAATCAGGGTGGCGCCGGGGAGCTGTTTTTT	CASKINQGGAGELFF
TRBJ1-5	NA	NA	TRBV19	TGTGCCAGTAGTTCGATGGCTTATAGCAATCAGCCCCAGCATTTT	CASSSMAYSNQPQHF
TRBJ2-7	TRBD2	few	TRBV10-1	TGCGCCAGCAGTGAGTTTCGTCTAGCGGGCCCCCGAAAAAACGAGCAGTACTTC	CASSEFRLAGPRKNEQYF
TRBJ2-7	NA	NA	TRBV2	TGTGCCAGCAGTGGGCGGAGCTCCTACGAGCAGTACTTC	CASSGRSSYEQYF
TRBJ2-5	TRBD1	NA	TRBV7-3	TGTGCCAGCAGTCCGACAGGGAATCAAGAGACCCAGTACTTC	CASSPTGNQETQYF
TRBJ2-7	TRBD1	few	TRBV10-3	TGTGCCATCAGTGAGTCGATGGACAGGTACGAGCAGTACTTC	CAISESMDRYEQYF
TRBJ2-1	TRBD2	NA	TRBV7-9	TGTTCCAGCAGCTTATTCGGGACTACCTACAATGAGCAGTTCTTC	CSSSLFGTTYNEQFF
TRBJ2-1	TRBD2	few	TRBV19	TGTGCCAGTAGTAGGGGGCTAGCGGGGGGTTACAATGAGCAGTTCTTC	CASSRGLAGGYNEQFF
TRBJ1-2	NA	NA	TRBV19	TGTGCCAGTAGTATAGAAAGGGGGTCGGCTAACTATGGCTACACCTTC	CASSIERGSANYGYTF